These 24 T cell receptor beta chains came from one sample sequenced in a study of Ad26.COV2.S vaccination and SARS-CoV-2 variants. Sequencing used immunoSEQ multiplex PCR; TCRdb keeps in-frame clones, though not all of them. The table lists about 320,000 clones, roughly 84% of them singletons, with 1.5% to 2% in the top ten. The treatment is: roughly 18 received Ad26.COV2.S at low or high dose, single or two shots; about 5 received placebo; per-sample allocation not given. The study sampled participants on day 63 after the first vaccine or placebo injection. Sequencing used peripheral blood, obtained in a trial of Ad26.COV2.S vaccine versus placebo. These receptors were taken from a person aged 18 to 65 who received the Ad26.COV2.S COVID-19 vaccine or a placebo.

The chain combines TRBV9 with TRBJ2-2; tentatively, D is TRBD1 or TRBD2 (5 bases each). V lost 0 bases, J lost 6 bases, and 6 bases lay in between. CDR1 SGDLS and CDR2 YYNGEE come from the germline V gene. The CDR3 consists of 13 residues. CDR3 protein: CASSVGDPGELFF. For the CDR3, the DNA is TGTGCCAGCAGCGTAGGGGACCCCGGGGAGCTGTTTTTT. The full variable domain, its missing parts supplied by reference TRBV9 and TRBJ2-2, is DSGVTQTPKHLITATGQRVTLRCSPRSGDLSVYWYQQSLDQGLQFLIQYYNGEERAKGNILERFSAQQFPDLHSELNLSSLELGDSALYFCASSVGDPGELFFGEGSRLTVL.

The rearrangement uses TRBV29-1 and TRBJ1-1, with 7 bases aligning to TRBD1. The ends lost 6 bases at V and 0 bases at J; junction bases unmatched: 4. Germline V gene data show CDR1 as SQVTM and CDR2 as ANQGSEA. The CDR3 is 13 amino acids. CDR3 coding DNA: TGCAGCGTGATGACAGGGCTGAACACTGAAGCTTTCTTT. Protein product: CSVMTGLNTEAFF.

As regards this clone: Other DNA variants within this sample encode the same CDR3. The gene calls are TRBV18 and TRBJ1-1; no definite D call. Germline CDR1 is KGHSH and CDR2 is LQKENI. V was clipped by 3 bases and J by 1 base, with 6 bases between them. CDR3 length equals 13 residues. The CDR3 sequence: CASSPHKNTEAFF. The DNA for the CDR3 is TGTGCCAGCTCACCGCACAAGAACACTGAAGCTTTCTTT.

The chain has TRBV15 and TRBJ2-7; D call uncertain. Trimming removed 0 bases from V and 10 bases from J, with 10 bases in between. CDR3 length: 12 amino acids. From germline, CDR1 is LNHNV and CDR2 YYDKDF (reference sequence). The CDR3 nucleotides are TGTGCCACCAGCAGAGATGTGCAGCAACAGTACTTC. Residues: CATSRDVQQQYF.

The V gene is TRBV3-1 (or the pseudogene TRBV3-2), the J gene TRBJ2-1, with D tentatively TRBD1 (7 bases). V lost 4 bases to trimming and J lost 0 bases, with 10 bases between them. CDR3 length: 15 amino acids. Germline V gene lookup returns CDR1 LGHDT and CDR2 YNNKEL (reference sequence). The DNA for the CDR3 is TGTGCCAGCAGCCCGGGGGACAGCTCCTACAATGAGCAGTTCTTC. Translated: CASSPGDSSYNEQFF.

The chain recombines TRBV5-6 with TRBJ1-1; 7 bases line up with TRBD1. CDR3 length: 16 amino acids. V gave up 4 bases and J gave up 3 bases; unmatched junction bases: 12. Germline CDR1 SGHDT, CDR2 YYEEEE. The CDR3 loop reads CASSPQTGHSDTEAFF. The CDR3 DNA reads TGTGCCAGCAGCCCCCAGACAGGGCACTCGGACACTGAAGCTTTCTTT.

This chain links TRBV30 with TRBJ1-6; the match to TRBD1 covers 8 bases. This CDR3 is 15 amino acids long. In germline, CDR1 is GTSNPN, CDR2 SVGIG (reference sequence). V gave up 7 bases and J gave up 7 bases; unmatched junction bases: 12. CDR3 sequence: CASDRQGALNSPLHF. The CDR3 DNA reads as TGTGCCTCCGACCGCCAGGGGGCGTTAAATTCACCCCTCCACTTT. Variable domain in full (rest from reference TRBV30 and TRBJ1-6): SQTIHQWPATLVQPVGSPLSLECTVEGTSNPNLYWYRQAAGRGLQLLFYSVGIGQISSEVPQNLSASRPQDRQFILSSKKLLLSDSGFYLCASDRQGALNSPLHFGNGTRLTVT.

This chain connects TRBV18 to TRBJ2-7; D is perhaps TRBD2 (6 bases). Germline assignment: CDR1 KGHSH and CDR2 LQKENI. This CDR3 has 14 residues. Trimming took 3 bases from V and 0 from J, leaving 9 bases between them. The CDR3 spells CASSPRLDSYEQYF. The CDR3 DNA sequence: TGTGCCAGCTCACCGAGACTAGACTCCTACGAGCAGTACTTC.

The chain is built from TRBV5-5 and TRBJ2-5; the D call may be TRBD1 or TRBD2 (7 bases each). The V and J ends lost 7 bases and 0 bases respectively, with 13 bases between them. Looked up from germline, CDR1 is SGHKS and CDR2 is YYEKEE (reference sequence). The length of the CDR3 is 14 residues. The CDR3 sequence is CASVRGGNQETQYF. The CDR3 DNA is TGTGCCAGCGTCAGGGGGGGAAACCAAGAGACCCAGTACTTC.

The gene calls are TRBV6-2 or TRBV6-3 and TRBJ2-2; TRBD2 aligns across 8 bases. Trimming took 0 bases from V and 11 from J; bases not matched to a gene: 11. The germline V gene has CDR1 MNHEY and CDR2 SVGEGT. The CDR3 runs to 16 residues. CDR3 region: CASSYSTSGGHVELFF. Written as DNA, the CDR3 is TGTGCCAGCAGTTACTCGACCAGCGGGGGTCACGTTGAGCTGTTTTTT.

The chain joins TRBV6-5 to TRBJ1-2, with D perhaps matching TRBD1 (6 bases). V was clipped by 7 bases and J by 2 bases, with 14 bases between them. The CDR3 totals 14 residues. Germline loops: CDR1 MNHEY, CDR2 SVGAGI. CDR3 DNA: TGTGCCAGCAAATGGGGGCGGGAGAACTATGGCTACACCTTC. Residues: CASKWGRENYGYTF.

V is TRBV5-4 and J is TRBJ1-1; D call uncertain. The CDR3 is made up of 14 amino acids. The germline CDR1 and CDR2 sequences are SGHNT and YYREEE (reference sequence). V dropped 4 bases and J dropped 1 base, with 11 bases sitting between them. The CDR3 DNA follows: TGTGCCAGCAGCCATACCCCCCCGAACACTGAAGCTTTCTTT. Translation gives CASSHTPPNTEAFF.

V is TRBV27 and J is TRBJ1-2; D is undetermined. The germline CDR1 and CDR2 sequences are MNHEY and SMNVEV (reference sequence). V lost 0 bases and J lost 8, with 10 bases in between. The CDR3 has 13 residues. The CDR3 reads CASSLSALRGYTF. Here the CDR3 DNA reads TGTGCCAGCAGTTTATCCGCTTTGAGGGGCTACACCTTC.

The DNA of the CDR3 is TGTGCCAGCAGCCCCCCGGGGTCAGGCACCGGGGAGCTGTTTTTT. It encodes CASSPPGSGTGELFF. The chain employs TRBV7-3 and TRBJ2-2; a weak D match, TRBD2 (5 bases). Per the germline V gene, CDR1 is SGHTA and CDR2 is FQGTGA. The V end lost 5 bases, the J end lost 4 bases, and 14 bases lay between the germline ends. The CDR3 runs 15 residues.

This clone was seen a handful of times. Lacking the conserved final phenylalanine or tryptophan, this CDR3 likely reflects a read error. It is unclear where the CDR3 begins or ends on the DNA, so no DNA is shown, and the CDR3 is as TCRdb lists it. The rearrangement uses TRBV19 and TRBJ2-7. CDR1 is LNHDA and CDR2 is SQIVND in the germline V gene (reference sequence). The CDR3 is 10 amino acids long, termini counted. CDR3: CASPPPGRRP.

CDR3 sequence: CASSQTGGWGTEAFF. In nucleotides, the CDR3 is TGCGCCAGCAGCCAGACAGGGGGCTGGGGCACTGAAGCTTTCTTT. The rearrangement uses TRBV4-3 and TRBJ1-1; 10 positions agree with TRBD1. Trimming at V came to 3 bases and at J to 4 bases, leaving 5 bases not matched to a gene. This CDR3 is built from 15 residues. CDR1 LGHNA and CDR2 YSLEER come from the germline V gene.

CDR3 region: CASSQGAAGGSYNSPLHF. The CDR3 region has the DNA TGTGCCAGCAGCCAGGGGGCTGCCGGTGGCTCCTATAATTCACCCCTCCACTTT. J is TRBJ1-6 and V is TRBV3-1 (or the pseudogene TRBV3-2), with a possible D match to TRBD1 (6 bases). From germline, CDR1 is LGHDT and CDR2 YNNKEL (reference sequence). The CDR3 totals 18 residues. V lost 3 bases to trimming and J lost 0 bases, with 15 bases between them.

The chain recombines TRBV4-2 with TRBJ1-5, with a possible D match to TRBD1 (6 bases). CDR1 LGHNA and CDR2 YNFKEQ come from the germline V gene. V lost 1 base and J 0 bases, leaving 7 bases between the germline ends. The CDR3 runs to 15 residues. The chain's CDR3 is CASSQGTDSNQPQHF. CDR3 DNA: TGTGCCAGCAGCCAAGGGACAGATAGCAATCAGCCCCAGCATTTT.

The chain is built from TRBV15 and TRBJ1-1; D possibly corresponds to TRBD1 (5 bases). This CDR3 contains 14 residues. CDR1 and CDR2 (germline): LNHNV, YYDKDF (reference sequence). Trimming pared 4 bases from V and 4 bases from J, leaving 13 bases between. DNA of the CDR3: TGTGCCACCAGCATGAGGGAGGGGTCCACTGAAGCTTTCTTT. Protein sequence: CATSMREGSTEAFF.

The chain links TRBV7-9 to TRBJ2-4; 7 nucleotides align to TRBD1. From germline, CDR1 is SEHNR and CDR2 FQNEAQ (reference sequence). The V gene end was trimmed by 5 bases and the J gene end by 4 bases; junction bases not matched to a gene: 8. The CDR3 length is 15 residues. The CDR3 reads CASSQRGQQKNIQYF. In DNA form, the CDR3 reads TGTGCCAGCAGCCAACGGGGACAGCAAAAAAACATTCAGTACTTC.

This clone was seen ten or more times. V is TRBV5-1 and J is TRBJ2-7; D is possibly TRBD1 (6 bases). Per germline, CDR1 SGHRS and CDR2 YFSETQ. The CDR3 spans 14 residues. V gave up 4 bases and J gave up 0 bases, with 11 bases separating them. The CDR3 sequence is CASSRTASSYEQYF. The CDR3 DNA reads TGCGCCAGCAGCAGGACAGCCAGCTCCTACGAGCAGTACTTC.

The chain employs TRBV6-6 and TRBJ2-5; TRBD2 might be the D (6 bases). V was clipped by 7 bases and J by 0 bases, with 15 bases between them. This CDR3 comprises 15 residues. Germline loops: CDR1 MNHNY, CDR2 SVGAGI (reference sequence). CDR3 sequence: CASTSEGLYQETQYF. The CDR3 DNA is TGTGCCAGCACCTCGGAGGGCCTATACCAAGAGACCCAGTACTTC.

The table lists this clone with a count of one. The chain is built from TRBV5-1 and TRBJ2-2; D tentatively fits TRBD1 or TRBD2 (5 bases each). Germline loops: CDR1 SGHRS, CDR2 YFSETQ. The V gene lost 0 bases and the J gene lost 5 bases, with 14 bases spanning the gap. This CDR3 contains 16 residues. CDR3: CASSLVWGLETGELFF. CDR3 in DNA: TGCGCCAGCAGCTTGGTTTGGGGGTTAGAGACCGGGGAGCTGTTTTTT. Drawing the rest from reference TRBV5-1 and TRBJ2-2, the complete variable domain is KAGVTQTPRYLIKTRGQQVTLSCSPISGHRSVSWYQQTPGQGLQFLFEYFSETQRNKGNFPGRFSGRQFSNSRSEMNVSTLELGDSALYLCASSLVWGLETGELFFGEGSRLTVL.

The chain combines TRBV5-6 with TRBJ1-1; D remains unclear. Germline V gene lookup returns CDR1 SGHDT and CDR2 YYEEEE. V was clipped by 7 bases and J by 5 bases, with 9 bases between them. CDR3 length: 11 residues. This CDR3 is CASERDTEAFF. CDR3 in DNA: TGTGCCAGCGAGAGGGATACTGAAGCTTTCTTT.